The 22 T cell receptor beta chains presented below share a single source sample, sequenced in a study of T cell changes during pregnancy in multiple sclerosis. Assay used: immunoSEQ multiplex PCR; TCRdb lists only in-frame clones, some missing. The table lists some 96,000 clones, around 93% of them singletons, with approximately 2% in the top ten. Sequenced here: peripheral blood, sampled after pregnancy. The receptors originated from a female donor with multiple sclerosis, enrolled in a pregnancy study.

The chain couples TRBV5-1 to TRBJ2-7; 9 bases are a match to TRBD1. Germline-derived CDR1 and CDR2 are SGHRS and YFSETQ. Unmatched junction bases numbered 2, after V lost 1 base and J lost 3 bases. The CDR3 length is 14 residues. The CDR3 loop is CASSLRQGVYEQYF. The CDR3 DNA reads as TGCGCCAGCAGCTTGAGACAGGGGGTCTACGAGCAGTACTTC.

V usage is TRBV10-3 and J usage is TRBJ1-1, with TRBD1 matching over 7 bases. Germline lookup yields CDR1 ENHRY and CDR2 SYGVKD. Trimming removed 10 bases from V and 0 bases from J; junction bases left unmatched: 8. The CDR3 spans 14 residues. The CDR3 here is CATRQGGMNTEAFF. The CDR3, as DNA: TGTGCCACGAGACAGGGAGGTATGAACACTGAAGCTTTCTTT.

V is TRBV7-6 and J is TRBJ1-2, with D unclear. The V end lost 5 bases, the J end lost 8 bases, and 15 bases lay between the germline ends. The germline gives CDR1 SGHVS, CDR2 FNYEAQ. The CDR3 runs 13 residues. CDR3 in DNA: TGTGCCAGCAGCACCGGAGAGGCTAGGGGCTACACCTTC. Amino acid sequence: CASSTGEARGYTF.

V is TRBV4-1 and J is TRBJ2-5; D not resolved. V was clipped by 0 bases and J by 6 bases, with 17 bases between them. CDR3 size: 16 residues. Germline values: CDR1 MGHRA, CDR2 YSYEKL. The CDR3 DNA follows: TGCGCCAGCAGCCAAGATTTTGGTGCCACTACGAAGACCCAGTACTTC. Residues: CASSQDFGATTKTQYF.

This clone was detected only a few times. This rearrangement joins TRBV15 to TRBJ1-2; 8 nucleotides agree with TRBD1. The CDR3 sequence is 14 residues long. Germline V gene data show CDR1 as LNHNV and CDR2 as YYDKDF (reference sequence). The J segment lost 2 bases and the V segment lost 6 bases, leaving 5 bases of the junction unmatched. CDR3 region: CATRPGQGNYGYTF. CDR3 sequence (DNA): TGTGCCACCAGGCCCGGACAGGGAAACTATGGCTACACCTTC. The variable domain in full, with the rest retrieved from reference TRBV15 and TRBJ1-2, is DAMVIQNPRYQVTQFGKPVTLSCSQTLNHNVMYWYQQKSSQAPKLLFHYYDKDFNNEADTPDNFQSRRPNTSFCFLDIRSPGLGDTAMYLCATRPGQGNYGYTFGSGTRLTVV.

V and J are TRBV2 and TRBJ1-4; D possibly corresponds to TRBD1 (6 bases). CDR3 length: 14 amino acids. The germline CDR1 and CDR2 sequences are SNHLY and FYNNEI. The ends were cut back, 7 bases at V and 13 bases at J, with 22 bases in the middle. CDR3 residues: CASKEGVPGVGLFF. The CDR3, as DNA: TGTGCCAGCAAAGAGGGGGTGCCCGGAGTGGGACTGTTTTTT.

This clone appeared once. V gene TRBV28 combines with J gene TRBJ1-1; D perhaps matches TRBD1 (5 bases). The CDR3 has 14 amino acids. Between the trimmed V and J ends, which lost 6 bases and 0 bases, there was a span of 11 bases. Germline CDR1 and CDR2: MDHEN and SYDVKM. The DNA for the CDR3 is TGTGCCAGCAGAAAAAGACAGATGAACACTGAAGCTTTCTTT. Protein product: CASRKRQMNTEAFF. Full variable domain (missing parts from reference TRBV28 and TRBJ1-1): DVKVTQSSRYLVKRTGEKVFLECVQDMDHENMFWYRQDPGLGLRLIYFSYDVKMKEKGDIPEGYSVSREKKERFSLILESASTNQTSMYLCASRKRQMNTEAFFGQGTRLTVV.

The chain uses TRBV2 and TRBJ2-3, with TRBD2 matching 8 bases. V shed 9 bases and J 6 bases; nucleotides not matched to a gene: 14. This CDR3 has 15 residues. Germline lookup yields CDR1 SNHLY and CDR2 FYNNEI. The CDR3 sequence: CARDEGLAEVDTQYF. CDR3 bases: TGTGCCAGGGACGAAGGACTAGCAGAAGTGGATACGCAGTATTTT.

The rearrangement uses TRBV5-4 and TRBJ2-3; no reliable D call. CDR3 length: 14 residues. Germline V CDR1 and CDR2: SGHNT, YYREEE (reference sequence). Between the trimmed V and J ends, which lost 0 bases and 2 bases, there was a span of 7 bases. The CDR3 DNA follows: TGTGCCAGCAGCTTGGACTCATTCACAGATACGCAGTATTTT. This encodes CASSLDSFTDTQYF.

The chain has TRBV19 and TRBJ1-2; D unresolved. V lost 3 bases to trimming and J lost 4 bases, with 24 bases between them. Germline CDR1 reads LNHDA; CDR2 reads SQIVND (reference sequence). There are 18 residues in the CDR3. The CDR3 here is CASSMLASAPPYGYGYTF. CDR3 nucleotide sequence: TGTGCCAGTAGTATGTTAGCCTCGGCCCCTCCGTATGGCTATGGCTACACCTTC.

This chain uses TRBV27 with TRBJ2-7, with a weak D call TRBD2 (6 bases). The CDR3 runs 13 residues. Trimming took 2 bases from V and 3 from J, leaving 8 bases between them. Germline CDR1 MNHEY, CDR2 SMNVEV (reference sequence). CDR3 protein: CASSLTGDYEQYF. The CDR3 DNA reads as TGTGCCAGCAGTTTAACGGGAGACTACGAGCAGTACTTC.

The genes are TRBV28 and TRBJ2-7; 11 positions agree with TRBD2. The ends lost 5 bases at V and 8 bases at J; junction bases unmatched: 14. The CDR3 has 16 residues. Germline V gives CDR1 MDHEN, CDR2 SYDVKM. The CDR3: CASSNRLAGHYHKQYF. CDR3 coding DNA: TGTGCCAGCAGTAACCGACTAGCGGGACATTATCATAAGCAGTACTTC.

This clone was detected only once. V and J are TRBV9 and TRBJ2-1; TRBD2 aligns across 8 bases. The CDR3 is 15 residues long. The J segment lost 7 bases and the V segment lost 1 base, leaving 7 bases of the junction unmatched. Germline CDR1 is SGDLS and CDR2 is YYNGEE. Here the CDR3 DNA reads TGTGCCAGCAGCGTACGGCGAGCGGGAGTTAATGAGCAGTTCTTC. Amino acids: CASSVRRAGVNEQFF. Full variable domain (missing parts from reference TRBV9 and TRBJ2-1): DSGVTQTPKHLITATGQRVTLRCSPRSGDLSVYWYQQSLDQGLQFLIQYYNGEERAKGNILERFSAQQFPDLHSELNLSSLELGDSALYFCASSVRRAGVNEQFFGPGTRLTVL.

A single count supports this clone. The J gene is TRBJ1-6, the V gene TRBV4-1; 7 positions agree with TRBD1. The germline V gene has CDR1 MGHRA and CDR2 YSYEKL. With V trimmed by 1 base and J by 9 bases, 15 bases remained unmatched. The CDR3 spans 18 residues. The CDR3 DNA follows: TGCGCCAGCAGCCAAGTACGTAATAGGGGGCGAGGAGGTTCACCCCTCCACTTT. This sequence encodes CASSQVRNRGRGGSPLHF.

V is TRBV5-1 and J is TRBJ1-6; D not certain. Germline-derived CDR1 and CDR2 are SGHRS and YFSETQ. The CDR3 covers 15 residues. V lost 0 bases and J lost 8, with 12 bases in between. In nucleotides, the CDR3 is TGCGCCAGCAGCTTGGAGGCGGGTGTCGATTCACCCCTCCACTTT. It encodes CASSLEAGVDSPLHF.

The rearrangement joins TRBV9 to TRBJ2-2, with TRBD2 matching 10 bases. Per the germline V gene, CDR1 is SGDLS and CDR2 is YYNGEE. The CDR3 runs 16 residues. V shed 3 bases, J shed 1 base, and the junction held 3 bases outside the gene matches. CDR3 coding DNA: TGTGCCAGCAGCGGTGTAGCGGGAGGGAACACCGGGGAGCTGTTTTTT. Its protein product is CASSGVAGGNTGELFF.

The chain combines TRBV5-6 with TRBJ1-6; D unclear. This CDR3 spans 14 amino acids. V was shortened by 2 bases and J by 10 bases, with 13 bases between the two germline ends. Per germline, CDR1 SGHDT and CDR2 YYEEEE. The CDR3 loop is CASSFPTFLSPLHF. DNA for the CDR3: TGTGCCAGCAGCTTTCCGACATTTTTATCACCCCTCCACTTT.

This clone appeared a single time. The chain combines TRBV11-3 with TRBJ1-2; D uncertain. Germline V gives CDR1 SGHNT, CDR2 YENEEA. This CDR3 region has 12 residues. V lost 4 bases and J 5 bases, leaving 8 bases between the germline ends. The CDR3 here is CASSSGLYGYTF. The CDR3 DNA sequence: TGTGCCAGCAGCTCGGGGTTATATGGCTACACCTTC. The full variable domain, with the rest looked up from reference TRBV11-3 and TRBJ1-2, is EAGVVQSPRYKIIEKKQPVAFWCNPISGHNTLYWYLQNLGQGPELLIRYENEEAVDDSQLPKDRFSAERLKGVDSTLKIQPAELGDSAVYLCASSSGLYGYTFGSGTRLTVV.

The rearrangement links TRBV29-1 to TRBJ2-7; 9 bases align to TRBD1. CDR3 length: 14 amino acids. The J segment lost 4 bases and the V segment lost 2 bases, leaving 6 bases of the junction unmatched. The germline CDR1 and CDR2 sequences are SQVTM and ANQGSEA. For the CDR3, the DNA is TGCAGCGTTGAAACCGGGACAGGGAGATACGAGCAGTACTTC. It is translated as CSVETGTGRYEQYF.

The chain uses TRBV28 and TRBJ2-2; 7 bases fit TRBD2. The CDR3 covers 15 residues. Germline-derived CDR1 and CDR2 are MDHEN and SYDVKM. The V gene end was trimmed by 9 bases and the J gene end by 5 bases; junction bases not matched to a gene: 12. The CDR3 nucleotides are TGTGCCAGTCAGGCCGGCGGGGGTGAGACCGGGGAGCTGTTTTTT. It encodes CASQAGGGETGELFF.

This chain connects TRBV6-1 to TRBJ1-5; no clear D. Trimming cost V 5 bases and J 2 bases, with 10 bases left between them. Germline V CDR1 and CDR2: MNHNS, SASEGT. This CDR3 is built from 14 residues. CDR3: CASSFDTGNQPQHF. The DNA for the CDR3 is TGTGCCAGCAGTTTTGATACAGGCAATCAGCCCCAGCATTTT.

The chain combines TRBV7-6 with TRBJ2-7; D is uncertain. V lost 1 base and J lost 0, with 13 bases in between. CDR1 is SGHVS and CDR2 is FNYEAQ in the germline V gene. The CDR3 contains 16 residues. The chain's CDR3 is CASSLGGQFSSYEQYF. CDR3 bases: TGTGCCAGCAGCTTAGGCGGTCAGTTCTCCTCCTACGAGCAGTACTTC.